This T cell receptor (beta chain) was retrieved from a study of T cells in tuberculosis. Germline V gene lookup returns CDR1 LGHNA and CDR2 YSLEER. V dropped 5 bases and J dropped 9 bases, with 19 bases sitting between them. This CDR3 comprises 15 residues. TCRdb's copy holds only in-frame clones and misses some; the assay was immunoSEQ multiplex PCR. The sample comprises some 34,000 clones, nearly 90% of which are singletons, and about 5.3% rests with the top ten. The time point was: new active TB diagnosis, blood taken before or within 7 days of starting treatment. Source: PBMCs, taken at tuberculosis diagnosis. This chain connects TRBV4-3 to TRBJ2-2; D is perhaps TRBD2 (6 bases). This TCR derives from an adult with tuberculosis. The DNA of the CDR3 is TGCGCCAGCAGCGGGGCAGCGGGCCCCCATCGGGAGCTGTTTTTT. Translating it yields CASSGAAGPHRELFF.